This T cell receptor beta chain originates from a study of blood T cell repertoires in COVID-19. Study-wide background: From the United States, Italy and Spain came samples of acute and convalescent COVID-19. PBMCs, B-cell-depleted T cells, or T cells provided the cDNA or gDNA that made up the material.

Produced via immunoSEQ multiplex PCR; TCRdb's table is partial and in-frame only. The sample lists 25,000 to 30,000 clones; roughly 91% were seen once. CDR3 length: 16 residues. The germline V gene encodes CDR1 MNHEY and CDR2 SMNVEV (reference sequence). The V segment lost 5 bases and the J segment 3 bases; nucleotides outside the gene matches: 8. Sequencing used peripheral blood. This chain connects TRBV27 to TRBJ1-4, with 8 bases identical to TRBD1. This sequence originates from a man in his 70s with active COVID-19. This chain's CDR3 is CASSIRTGRSNEKLFF. DNA of the CDR3: TGTGCCAGCAGTATCCGGACAGGGCGGTCTAATGAAAAACTGTTTTTT.